A single sample is the source of the 30 T cell receptor beta chains below, sequenced in a study of TET2 disruption in CD19-targeted CAR T cells. The antigens of these receptors remain unknown. The treatment denotes: autologous CTL019 cells: CD19 CAR with 4-1BB and CD3 zeta domains. TCRdb's copy holds only in-frame clones and misses some; the assay was immunoSEQ multiplex PCR. The repertoire table contains 25,000 or so clones. The source material was CD8- CAR+ T cells sorted from cultured blood T cells, sampled for CD19 CAR T cell therapy. Stated subset: CD8-negative CAR-positive T cells from the infusion product. Every receptor here comes from a man between 65 and 85 years old with chronic lymphocytic leukemia.

As to this clone: The CDR3 extends 3 residues past the end of the read, so its final part is completed from the germline J gene. V and J are TRBV5-1 and TRBJ2-5, with D uncertain. Germline V CDR1 and CDR2: SGHRS, YFSETQ. Deletions cut 4 bases from V and 4 bases from J, with 14 bases between. This CDR3 contains 14 residues. CDR3 region: CASSPSGLGETQYF. CDR3 bases read: TGCGCCAGCAGCCCTTCAGGCCTCGGAGAGACC.

Regarding this clone: The sequence runs out 3 residues before the end of the CDR3; the remainder is reconstructed from the germline J gene. This chain joins TRBV7-9 and TRBJ1-2; D is undetermined. Germline lookup yields CDR1 SEHNR and CDR2 FQNEAQ (reference sequence). This CDR3 has 13 amino acids. The part of the CDR3 DNA that was read is TGTGCCAGCAGCTTAGATAGCTCCTACGAA. The encoded protein is CASSLDSSYE. The full CDR3 protein reads CASSLDSSYEYTF.

About this clone: The read ends 3 residues shy of where the CDR3 ends; the end is completed using the germline J gene. J is TRBJ1-1 and V is TRBV18; 8 positions agree with TRBD1. Trimming at V came to 6 bases and at J to 6 bases, leaving 6 bases not matched to a gene. This CDR3 is 13 amino acids long. Germline loops: CDR1 KGHSH, CDR2 LQKENI. CDR3 loop: CASSETGDAEAFF. The sequenced CDR3 bases are TGTGCCAGCTCGGAGACAGGGGACGCTGAA.

In regard to this clone: Read data end 3 residues before the CDR3 end; the end is taken from the germline J gene. The gene calls are TRBV27 and TRBJ1-5; the match to TRBD1 covers 8 bases. CDR1 and CDR2 (germline): MNHEY, SMNVEV (reference sequence). The CDR3 runs to 14 residues. The DNA read from the CDR3 is TGTGCCAGCAGCCCCGGGGACAGGCTCCGTCCC. It yields the protein CASSPGDRLRP. The CDR3 reads in full as CASSPGDRLRPQHF.

Details on this clone: The missing CDR3 end, 3 residues past where the read stops, is filled in from the germline J gene. The chain recombines TRBV6-1 with TRBJ1-2; tentative D call: TRBD1 (5 bases). The CDR3 consists of 15 residues. Trimming left V 2 bases short and J 5 bases short, with 15 bases between. CDR1 is MNHNS and CDR2 is SASEGT in the germline V gene. The CDR3 spells CASSEPGRVGYGYTF. CDR3 DNA, as far as it was read: TGTGCCAGCAGTGAACCGGGCAGGGTGGGGTATGGC.

Of note for this clone: The observed sequence ends 3 residues before the CDR3 terminus, with the missing tail filled in from the germline J gene. The rearrangement links TRBV19 to TRBJ2-5; 7 bases map to TRBD1. The V and J ends lost 4 bases and 2 bases, in that order; junction bases with no gene match: 1. Germline V lookup: CDR1 LNHDA, CDR2 SQIVND (reference sequence). The CDR3 extends over 13 amino acids. The CDR3 loop is CASSTGQQETQYF. Incomplete CDR3 DNA: TGTGCCAGTAGTACGGGACAGCAAGAGACC.

About this clone: The observed sequence ends 3 residues before the CDR3 terminus, with the missing tail filled in from the germline J gene. The chain employs TRBV20-1 and TRBJ1-6, with 9 bases matching TRBD1. The CDR3 runs 16 residues. Germline values: CDR1 DFQATT, CDR2 SNEGSKA (reference sequence). The J segment lost 6 bases and the V segment lost 0 bases, leaving 6 bases of the junction unmatched. The covered CDR3 bases are TGCAGTGCTAGAGAAAGGACAGGGGATTTTAATTCACCC. Translating gives CSARERTGDFNSP. The whole CDR3 protein is CSARERTGDFNSPLHF.

CDR3 loop: CASSRSGQGALETQYF. CDR3 bases read: TGCGCCAGCAGCCGGTCGGGACAGGGGGCTTTAGAGACC. The V call is TRBV5-1, the J call TRBJ2-5; 12 bases align to TRBD1. The read finishes 3 residues shy of the CDR3 end, and the germline J gene is used to complete it. With V trimmed by 4 bases and J by 4 bases, 8 bases remained unmatched. The CDR3 sequence is 16 residues long. The germline V gene has CDR1 SGHRS and CDR2 YFSETQ.

Comment on this clone: From the germline J gene comes the end of the CDR3, since the read stops 3 residues before it. The chain recombines TRBV10-3 with TRBJ1-2; TRBD1 agrees at 7 bases. Losses at the gene ends were 3 bases for V and 2 bases for J; bases not matched to a gene: 0. Germline CDR1 reads ENHRY; CDR2 reads SYGVKD. This CDR3 spans 13 amino acids. The sequenced part of the CDR3 DNA is TGTGCCATCAGTGAACAGGGGAACTATGGC. It encodes CAISEQGNYG. The whole CDR3 region reads CAISEQGNYGYTF.

The covered CDR3 bases are TGTGCCAGCAGTGTGACTAGCGGGGCG. It encodes CASSVTSGA. The whole CDR3 reads CASSVTSGAQYF. This rearrangement joins TRBV12-3 or TRBV12-4 to TRBJ2-3, with TRBD2 matching over 11 bases. The read ends 3 residues shy of where the CDR3 ends; the end is completed using the germline J gene. CDR3 length equals 12 residues.

The CDR3 DNA, read in part, is TGTGCCAGCGGGGGCATAGGGGGAGTATACACAGATACG. Protein sequence: CASGGIGGVYTDT. The CDR3 as a whole reads CASGGIGGVYTDTQYF. The rearrangement uses TRBV7-8 and TRBJ2-3; D might be TRBD1 (6 bases). The DNA ends 3 residues before the CDR3 does, and the rest of the CDR3 is filled in from the germline J gene. CDR1 and CDR2 (germline): SGHVS, FQNEAQ. CDR3 length equals 16 residues. V shed 8 bases and J shed 2 bases, with 20 bases lying between them.

Regarding this clone: The read gets to within 3 residues of the CDR3 end, and the germline J gene fills in the rest. This chain connects TRBV7-9 to TRBJ2-7; D might be TRBD2 (6 bases). Germline values: CDR1 SEHNR, CDR2 FQNEAQ (reference sequence). Trimming took off 7 bases at V and 6 bases at J, with 10 bases between the two ends. The CDR3 contains 11 residues. The CDR3 sequence is CASTRGSEQYF. Partial CDR3 DNA: TGTGCCAGCACCCGGGGGAGCGAG.

Comment on this clone: The sequenced fragment ends 3 residues before the CDR3 boundary, so the rest is inferred from the germline J gene. The chain couples TRBV28 to TRBJ1-1, with 9 nucleotides matching TRBD1. The CDR3 extends over 15 amino acids. With 5 bases clipped from V and 2 bases from J, the junction kept 6 bases outside the gene matches. Per the germline V gene, CDR1 is MDHEN and CDR2 is SYDVKM. CDR3 amino acids: CASSIRDRVNTEAFF. The CDR3 DNA, read in part, is TGTGCCAGCAGTATTCGGGACAGGGTAAACACTGAA. The full variable domain, completed using reference TRBV28 and TRBJ1-1, is DVKVTQSSRYLVKRTGEKVFLECVQDMDHENMFWYRQDPGLGLRLIYFSYDVKMKEKGDIPEGYSVSREKKERFSLILESASTNQTSMYLCASSIRDRVNTEAFFGQGTRLTVV.

A word on this clone: The CDR3 goes on 3 residues after the read ends, and that part is filled in from the germline J gene. The V and J genes are TRBV7-6 and TRBJ2-1, with 15 bases fitting TRBD2. The CDR3 covers 16 residues. J was trimmed by 7 bases and V by 1 base; bases with no gene match: 2. Looked up from germline, CDR1 is SGHVS and CDR2 is FNYEAQ. CDR3 bases read: TGTGCCAGCAGCTTAGGGACTAGCGGGGGGGCTAATGAG. It specifies CASSLGTSGGANE. Given in full, the CDR3 is CASSLGTSGGANEQFF.

Regarding this clone: The observed sequence ends 3 residues before the CDR3 terminus, with the missing tail filled in from the germline J gene. This rearrangement joins TRBV5-1 to TRBJ2-4; 7 bases fit TRBD1. The CDR3 is 13 residues long. Germline CDR1 reads SGHRS; CDR2 reads YFSETQ. The CDR3: CASSFGTEETQYF. CDR3 bases read: TGCGCCAGCAGCTTCGGGACAGAAGAGACT. Full variable domain (rest looked up from reference TRBV5-1 and TRBJ2-4): KAGVTQTPRYLIKTRGQQVTLSCSPISGHRSVSWYQQTPGQGLQFLFEYFSETQRNKGNFPGRFSGRQFSNSRSEMNVSTLELGDSALYLCASSFGTEETQYFGAGTRLSVL.

Concerning this clone itself: The CDR3 is cut off 3 residues early in the read; its end comes from the germline J gene. The chain combines TRBV5-4 with TRBJ2-6; the D is unclear. The germline V gene encodes CDR1 SGHNT and CDR2 YYREEE (reference sequence). V lost 3 bases and J 4 bases, leaving 11 bases between the germline ends. This CDR3 is built from 15 residues. The CDR3 is CASSSPSLGANVLTF. Partial CDR3 DNA: TGTGCCAGCAGCTCCCCCAGTTTAGGGGCCAACGTC.

As regards this clone: Compared with germline, one end of the junction differs, possibly owing to a read error. Read coverage stops 3 residues before the CDR3 terminus; the germline J gene supplies the remainder. Other DNA sequences from this sample encode an identical CDR3 as well. The V gene is TRBV7-9, the J gene TRBJ1-2; 8 bases agree with TRBD1. This CDR3 comprises 15 residues. The germline CDR1 and CDR2 sequences are SEHNR and FQNEAQ (reference sequence). The CDR3 is CASSSPQGGNYGYTF. CDR3 DNA (partial): TGTGCCAGCAGCTCGCCACAGGGGGGGAACTATGGT.

In regard to this clone: Sequencing ends 3 residues short of the CDR3 end; the germline J gene provides the rest. The chain has TRBV7-8 and TRBJ1-2; D is possibly TRBD1 (5 bases). The CDR3 sequence is 15 residues long. Germline assignment: CDR1 SGHVS and CDR2 FQNEAQ. The CDR3 DNA, read in part, is TGTGCCAGCAGCGGCGGGGGTAGCTCCTACAATGAC. Its protein product is CASSGGGSSYND. The entire CDR3 protein reads CASSGGGSSYNDYTF.

A word on this clone: The CDR3 end is not reached by the read, which stops 3 residues before it; the germline J gene fills it in. The chain carries TRBV19 and TRBJ1-5; D perhaps matches TRBD1 (5 bases). In germline, CDR1 is LNHDA, CDR2 SQIVND (reference sequence). The CDR3 sequence is 15 residues long. The ends were cut back, 5 bases at V and 3 bases at J, with 14 bases in the middle. Incomplete CDR3 DNA: TGTGCCAGTAGTGGACACCGGCCACCCAATCAGCCC. Residues: CASSGHRPPNQP. The full-length CDR3 reads as CASSGHRPPNQPQHF.

Concerning this clone: With the read ending 3 residues before the CDR3 end, the germline J gene is used to fill in that end. The chain joins TRBV7-9 to TRBJ2-3, with 8 bases that match TRBD1. Trimming removed 5 bases from V and 4 bases from J; junction bases left unmatched: 8. Germline V CDR1 and CDR2: SEHNR, FQNEAQ (reference sequence). The CDR3 is 15 amino acids. The CDR3 here is CASSIQGVPADTQYF. CDR3 DNA (partial): TGTGCCAGCAGCATACAGGGGGTCCCGGCAGATACG.

As to this clone: The read terminates 3 residues before the CDR3 end, so the remaining end is supplied by the germline J gene. The J gene is TRBJ1-2, the V gene TRBV11-2; 8 nucleotides align to TRBD1. The V and J ends lost 5 bases and 4 bases, in that order; junction bases with no gene match: 6. Germline V lookup: CDR1 SGHAT, CDR2 FQNNGV. CDR3 length: 14 amino acids. CDR3 DNA (partial): TGTGCCAGCAGCCCAGGACAGGGACCCTATGGC. Protein sequence: CASSPGQGPYG. The full CDR3 protein is CASSPGQGPYGYTF.

For this clone: With the read ending 3 residues before the CDR3 end, the germline J gene is used to fill in that end. The chain is built from TRBV18 and TRBJ2-7, with 10 bases fitting TRBD2. This CDR3 region has 17 residues. V lost 1 base to trimming and J lost 0 bases; unmatched junction nucleotides: 6. CDR1 is KGHSH and CDR2 is LQKENI in the germline V gene. The DNA read from the CDR3 is TGTGCCAGCTCACCACTAGCGGGGGGCTCCAGCTCCTACGAG. Protein product: CASSPLAGGSSSYE. The whole CDR3 sequence reads CASSPLAGGSSSYEQYF. Combining the CDR3 with reference TRBV18 and TRBJ2-7 gives the whole variable domain NAGVMQNPRHLVRRRGQEARLRCSPMKGHSHVYWYRQLPEEGLKFMVYLQKENIIDESGMPKERFSAEFPKEGPSILRIQQVVRGDSAAYFCASSPLAGGSSSYEQYFGPGTRLTVT.

In regard to this clone: The read comes to an end 3 residues before the CDR3 does, leaving the germline J gene to fill in the end. V and J are TRBV19 and TRBJ1-6; possible D gene TRBD1, 5 bases. With 7 bases removed from V and 6 bases from J, the gap between germline ends came to 10 bases. Germline CDR1 is LNHDA and CDR2 is SQIVND (reference sequence). The CDR3 runs to 13 residues. The CDR3 spells CASKGGANSPLHF. The sequenced part of the CDR3 DNA is TGTGCCAGTAAGGGTGGGGCTAATTCACCC.

As regards this clone: The missing CDR3 end, 3 residues past where the read stops, is filled in from the germline J gene. V gene TRBV15 combines with J gene TRBJ2-4; the match to TRBD1 covers 7 bases. The CDR3 sequence is 13 residues long. The germline gives CDR1 LNHNV, CDR2 YYDKDF (reference sequence). The sequenced CDR3 bases are TGTGCCACCAGTAAGGGGGCCGGAGAGACT. Protein: CATSKGAGET. The entire CDR3 is CATSKGAGETQYF.

About this clone: Read coverage stops 3 residues before the CDR3 terminus; the germline J gene supplies the remainder. The chain couples TRBV18 to TRBJ1-2; 7 bases are a match to TRBD1. CDR1 KGHSH and CDR2 LQKENI come from the germline V gene. There are 14 residues in the CDR3. The CDR3 bases that were read are TGTGCCAGCTCACTCGGGGCGGGGACAGATACC. Its protein is CASSLGAGTDT. The whole CDR3 sequence reads CASSLGAGTDTYTF.

Concerning this clone: The read ends 3 residues before the CDR3 terminus; that terminus is restored from the germline J gene. This chain uses TRBV19 with TRBJ1-1; 7 bases fit TRBD1. Germline lookup yields CDR1 LNHDA and CDR2 SQIVND (reference sequence). This CDR3 comprises 12 residues. Partial CDR3 DNA: TGTGCCAGTAGTCCAAGGGACAGCCGT. Amino acid sequence: CASSPRDSR. The whole CDR3 sequence is CASSPRDSRAFF.

On this clone: The read halts 3 residues ahead of the CDR3 end, with the missing end drawn from the germline J gene. This rearrangement joins TRBV6-1 to TRBJ1-1; 8 bases are a match to TRBD1. The V gene's germline CDR1 is MNHNS and CDR2 SASEGT. The CDR3 runs 15 residues. Germline trimming cut 3 bases from V and 4 bases from J; bases unmatched to any gene: 7. Partial CDR3 DNA: TGTGCCAGCAGTGATATCGACAGGGGTACCACTGAA. Amino acid sequence: CASSDIDRGTTE. The entire CDR3 protein reads CASSDIDRGTTEAFF.

On this clone itself: The CDR3 end is not reached by the read, which stops 3 residues before it; the germline J gene fills it in. The V call is TRBV12-5, the J call TRBJ2-7, with 7 bases identical to TRBD2. The junction had 5 bases not matched to a gene; V was cut back by 1 base and J by 2 bases. CDR3 length: 15 residues. CDR1 LGHNT and CDR2 FRNRAP come from the germline V gene. The CDR3 here is CASGLGQSGAYEQYF. The CDR3 DNA, read in part, is TGTGCTAGTGGTTTGGGGCAGAGCGGGGCCTACGAG.

Note on this clone: The CDR3 extends 3 residues past the end of the read, so its final part is completed from the germline J gene. The chain employs TRBV19 and TRBJ1-2, with 7 positions matching TRBD1. Germline V CDR1 and CDR2: LNHDA, SQIVND (reference sequence). This CDR3 spans 14 amino acids. Trimming removed 7 bases from V and 4 bases from J; junction bases left unmatched: 9. CDR3 DNA, as far as it was read: TGTGCCAGTAACCCAGGGGGTTCGCTCTATGGC. Its translation: CASNPGGSLYG. The whole CDR3 protein is CASNPGGSLYGYTF.

In the case of this clone: The read falls 3 residues short of the CDR3 end, and the missing part is taken from the germline J gene. The chain combines TRBV18 with TRBJ1-1, with 7 bases matching TRBD1. Germline CDR1 KGHSH, CDR2 LQKENI. The CDR3 has 13 residues. The CDR3: CASSPYGTDTAFF. Partial CDR3 DNA: TGTGCCAGCTCACCTTATGGGACAGATACG.